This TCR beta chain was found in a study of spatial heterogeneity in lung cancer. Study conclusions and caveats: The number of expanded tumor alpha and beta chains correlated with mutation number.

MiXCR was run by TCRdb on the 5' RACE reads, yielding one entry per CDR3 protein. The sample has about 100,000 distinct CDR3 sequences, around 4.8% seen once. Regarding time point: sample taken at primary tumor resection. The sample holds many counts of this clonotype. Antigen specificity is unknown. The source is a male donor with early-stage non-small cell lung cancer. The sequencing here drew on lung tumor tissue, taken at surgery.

CDR3 loop: CASSQDEWLTEAFF. CDR3 bases: TGCGCCAGCAGCCAAGATGAGTGGCTCACTGAAGCTTTCTTT. The chain joins TRBV4-1 to TRBJ1-1; no clear D gene. CDR3 length equals 14 residues. Between the trimmed V and J ends, which lost 0 bases and 4 bases, there was a span of 9 bases. Germline CDR1 reads MGHRA; CDR2 reads YSYEKL.